Below, 15 T cell receptor beta chains from the same sample are listed, as sequenced in a study of control samples from healthy donors and cancer patients. The repertoire was sequenced with immunoSEQ multiplex PCR; TCRdb's copy has only in-frame clones and lacks some. The sample yields some 140,000 clones, roughly 91% seen once. The sample was PBMCs. The receptor source for this set is a man aged 45 to 65 with head and neck cancer.

Here the CDR3 reads CASSVGGTEAFF. Here the CDR3 DNA reads TGTGCCAGCAGCGTAGGTGGCACTGAAGCTTTCTTT. The chain combines TRBV7-2 with TRBJ1-1; D is uncertain. The germline V gene has CDR1 SGHTA and CDR2 FQGNSA. The CDR3 length is 12 residues. Trimming cost V 5 bases and J 4 bases, with 8 bases left between them.

The chain recombines TRBV29-1 with TRBJ2-5, with a tentative D call TRBD2 (6 bases). Germline lookup yields CDR1 SQVTM and CDR2 ANQGSEA. Trimming left V 6 bases short and J 4 bases short, with 9 bases between. CDR3 length: 11 residues. The CDR3: CSVGRRETQYF. The CDR3 DNA reads TGCAGCGTAGGGAGGAGAGAGACCCAGTACTTC.

The rearrangement joins TRBV2 to TRBJ2-7; D gene ambiguous. There are 11 residues in the CDR3. Germline V gene sequence: CDR1 SNHLY, CDR2 FYNNEI. V lost 5 bases and J 2 bases, leaving 4 bases between the germline ends. The CDR3 reads CASSQPYEQYF. In DNA, the CDR3 is TGTGCCAGCAGTCAGCCCTACGAGCAGTACTTC.

The chain employs TRBV29-1 and TRBJ1-3; D is uncertain. CDR3 length: 14 amino acids. CDR1 is SQVTM and CDR2 is ANQGSEA in the germline V gene. The V and J ends lost 4 bases and 4 bases respectively, with 14 bases between them. In DNA form, the CDR3 reads TGCAGCGTTGTCCGTTCGGGTACCGGAAACACCATATATTTT. This translates into CSVVRSGTGNTIYF.

The V and J genes are TRBV5-8 and TRBJ1-4, with 9 nucleotides matching TRBD1. CDR1 and CDR2 (germline): SGHTS, YDEGEE. V trimming: 3 bases; J trimming: 8 bases; junction bases outside the gene matches: 5. This CDR3 region has 14 residues. DNA for the CDR3: TGTGCCAGCAGCTGGGACAGGGCTCGGGAAAAACTGTTTTTT. Protein sequence: CASSWDRAREKLFF.

V is TRBV3-1 (or the pseudogene TRBV3-2) and J is TRBJ2-1, with 8 bases aligning to TRBD2. The V gene's germline CDR1 is LGHDT and CDR2 YNNKEL (reference sequence). V gave up 4 bases and J gave up 3 bases; unmatched junction bases: 8. There are 16 residues in the CDR3. CDR3 region: CASSRGSSGYYNEQFF. The CDR3 region has the DNA TGTGCCAGCAGCCGAGGGTCTAGCGGGTACTACAATGAGCAGTTCTTC.

The sample holds one count of this clone. The genes are TRBV7-9 and TRBJ2-7; D gene unclear. The CDR3 has 14 residues. Deletions cut 5 bases from V and 0 bases from J, with 11 bases between. Germline assignment: CDR1 SEHNR and CDR2 FQNEAQ (reference sequence). The CDR3 DNA reads TGTGCCAGCAGCCACGACGTCAACTCCTACGAGCAGTACTTC. Its translation: CASSHDVNSYEQYF.

The CDR3, as DNA: TGTGCCAGCAGCCAAAATGGGGGTACGCAGTATTTT. Translated: CASSQNGGTQYF. The chain combines TRBV3-1 (or the pseudogene TRBV3-2) with TRBJ2-3; D tentatively fits TRBD1 or TRBD2 (5 bases each). V shed 2 bases and J shed 8 bases, with 8 bases lying between them. CDR3 size: 12 residues. Germline V gene data show CDR1 as LGHDT and CDR2 as YNNKEL (reference sequence).

V gene TRBV7-9 combines with J gene TRBJ2-5; the match to TRBD1 covers 11 bases. The CDR3 loop spans 14 amino acids. The germline V gene has CDR1 SEHNR and CDR2 FQNEAQ (reference sequence). Trimming removed 5 bases from V and 3 bases from J; junction bases left unmatched: 2. CDR3 bases: TGTGCCAGCAGCCGGACAGGGGGCGAAGAGACCCAGTACTTC. The encoded protein is CASSRTGGEETQYF.

V gene TRBV5-4 combines with J gene TRBJ2-7; 8 bases fit TRBD2. The junction had 5 bases not matched to a gene; V was cut back by 2 bases and J by 1 base. Germline V gene lookup returns CDR1 SGHNT and CDR2 YYREEE (reference sequence). The CDR3 sequence is 15 residues long. The CDR3 protein is CASSFGAGGSYEQYF. The CDR3 region has the DNA TGTGCCAGCAGCTTTGGTGCGGGAGGATCCTACGAGCAGTACTTC. Supplemented by reference TRBV5-4 and TRBJ2-7, the full variable domain reads ETGVTQSPTHLIKTRGQQVTLRCSSQSGHNTVSWYQQALGQGPQFIFQYYREEENGRGNFPPRFSGLQFPNYSSELNVNALELDDSALYLCASSFGAGGSYEQYFGPGTRLTVT.

V usage is TRBV6-5 and J usage is TRBJ2-7, with D hard to call. The CDR3 is 13 amino acids. CDR1 and CDR2 from the germline V gene are MNHEY and SVGAGI. V lost 7 bases and J 1 base, leaving 11 bases between the germline ends. CDR3 coding DNA: TGTGCCAGCATAGATGATAGGTCCTACGAGCAGTACTTC. Its translation: CASIDDRSYEQYF.

V gene TRBV27 combines with J gene TRBJ2-1; TRBD2 matches 7 bases. CDR3 length: 13 amino acids. Looked up from germline, CDR1 is MNHEY and CDR2 is SMNVEV (reference sequence). V shed 3 bases and J 9 bases; nucleotides not matched to a gene: 5. The CDR3 nucleotides read TGTGCCAGCAGTTTGCTAGCGGAAGGTGAGCAGTTCTTC. Its protein is CASSLLAEGEQFF.

This clone was recorded once. V and J are TRBV5-1 and TRBJ2-2, with 7 positions matching TRBD2. Germline CDR1 SGHRS, CDR2 YFSETQ. V lost 4 bases and J lost 0; bases outside the gene matches: 6. The CDR3 covers 16 residues. CDR3: CASSPLGRANTGELFF. DNA for the CDR3: TGCGCCAGCAGCCCTCTAGGGAGGGCGAACACCGGGGAGCTGTTTTTT.

The V gene is TRBV19, the J gene TRBJ2-3; 11 positions match TRBD2. V lost 5 bases to trimming and J lost 4 bases; unmatched junction nucleotides: 5. CDR3 size: 15 residues. Per germline, CDR1 LNHDA and CDR2 SQIVND (reference sequence). CDR3 residues: CASSVSGGAADTQYF. The CDR3 region has the DNA TGTGCCAGTAGTGTTAGCGGGGGGGCCGCAGATACGCAGTATTTT.

The chain is built from TRBV5-6 and TRBJ1-5, with no clear D. The CDR3 runs 13 residues. The V gene lost 0 bases and the J gene lost 6 bases, with 7 bases spanning the gap. Germline assignment: CDR1 SGHDT and CDR2 YYEEEE. CDR3 in DNA: TGTGCCAGCAGCTTGGGTAGACTTCAGCCCCAGCATTTT. As protein: CASSLGRLQPQHF.